The rows below give T cell receptor beta chains drawn from one sample of a study of T cells in Graves' hyperthyroidism and ophthalmopathy. TCRdb re-derived calls from the multiplex PCR reads in MiXCR, one entry per CDR3 protein. The data hold 600,000 or so distinct CDR3 sequences, with about 15% observed a single time. Sequencing used blood. The receptors originated from a woman between 45 and 65 years old with Graves' ophthalmopathy. Both conserved end residues are part of each CDR3. The D gene is left open where the match is weak. Only some rows state a clone size, as once, few, many or a class for expanded clones.

j_call v_call d_call clone_size cdr3_nt cdr3_aa
TRBJ2-5 TRBV12-3/TRBV12-4 TRBD2 many TGTGCCAGCAGTCTAGCGGGAGTCTCAGAGACCCAGTACTTC CASSLAGVSETQYF
TRBJ2-1 TRBV5-1 . many TGCGCCAGCAGCTTGTCTACCACCAGCTCCTACAATGAGCAGTTCTTC CASSLSTTSSYNEQFF
TRBJ1-2 TRBV28 TRBD1 few TGTGCCAGCACCCCGCCGACAGGGGGCATTGGCTACACCTTC CASTPPTGGIGYTF
TRBJ2-1 TRBV5-5 TRBD2 . TGTGCCAGCGGCAAAGTCGGGACTAGCGGGAGAGGAACCTACAATGAGCAGTTCTTC CASGKVGTSGRGTYNEQFF
TRBJ1-5 TRBV28 . many TGTGCCAGCAGTTTATGGGGTTTTGGCAATCAGCCCCAGCATTTT CASSLWGFGNQPQHF
TRBJ1-6 TRBV12-3/TRBV12-4 . . TGTGCCAGCAGTTCCGGGACCCTCGCTCCACCCCTCCACTTT CASSSGTLAPPLHF
TRBJ2-3 TRBV7-9 . few TGTGCCAGCAGCTTCCCGGCTGGCAGCACAGATACGCAGTATTTT CASSFPAGSTDTQYF
TRBJ2-3 TRBV28 . many TGTGCCAGCAGTTTAGAAAGGTTCCAAGAGGGCACAGATACGCAGTATTTT CASSLERFQEGTDTQYF
TRBJ1-4 TRBV6-1 . many TGTGCCAGCAGCCCCAAGGCAACTAATGAAAAACTGTTTTTT CASSPKATNEKLFF
TRBJ2-7 TRBV28 TRBD1 many TGTGCCAGCAGTCCGCCCGGGACAGGGGTTTTCGAGCAGTACTTC CASSPPGTGVFEQYF